Listed below are T cell receptor beta chains from one sample, sequenced in a study of T cell responses to AZD1222 COVID-19 vaccine. Libraries were prepared by immunoSEQ multiplex PCR; TCRdb keeps only in-frame clonotypes and omits some of them. The table includes under 200,000 clones, about nine tenths detected once. The sample consisted of peripheral blood, taken on day 0 of AZD1222 vaccination. The receptors derive from an adult in good health. CDR3s include the opening cysteine and the closing phenylalanine or tryptophan. Each record gives: CDR3 DNA, CDR3 protein, J gene, clone size, D gene, V gene. D genes are given only for firm matches. Some rows have no size entry. The others give once, few or many, or a class for an expanded clone.

TGTGCCAGCAGTTACTCAGCAGGGAACTCTGGAAACACCATATATTTT	CASSYSAGNSGNTIYF	TRBJ1-3	NA	NA	TRBV6-5
TGTGCCAGCAGCTTATGGGAAAGTGACACAGATACGCAGTATTTT	CASSLWESDTDTQYF	TRBJ2-3	NA	NA	TRBV13
TGTGCCAGCAGATCGTCTGGGGCCAACGTCCTGACTTTC	CASRSSGANVLTF	TRBJ2-6	NA	NA	TRBV6-5
TGTGCCAGCAGCTTACACGGAAGCTATGGCTACACCTTC	CASSLHGSYGYTF	TRBJ1-2	once	NA	TRBV7-3
TGTGCCAGCAGCTATGAGGGGATAAACAATGAGCAGTTCTTC	CASSYEGINNEQFF	TRBJ2-1	NA	NA	TRBV7-3
TGTGCCAGCAGTTATACTACCGTCCAGGGGAATGAGCAGTTCTTC	CASSYTTVQGNEQFF	TRBJ2-1	NA	NA	TRBV7-3
TGTGCCAGCAGCGTAGGGGACGGGGCCTACGAGCAGTACTTC	CASSVGDGAYEQYF	TRBJ2-7	NA	NA	TRBV9
TGTGCCAGCAGCCCTGAATCCGAGCAGTACTTC	CASSPESEQYF	TRBJ2-7	NA	NA	TRBV7-9
TGTGCCAGCAGTGATATAGCGGCGGGAGGTGGCTACACCTTC	CASSDIAAGGGYTF	TRBJ1-2	few	NA	TRBV6-1
TGTGCCAGCAGCTTAAGGACTAATCATCATACGCAGTATTTT	CASSLRTNHHTQYF	TRBJ2-3	NA	NA	TRBV13
TGTGCCAGTAGTATCGGACAGGGGGCTGAAAAACTGTTTTTT	CASSIGQGAEKLFF	TRBJ1-4	NA	TRBD1	TRBV19
TGTGCCAGCAGCTTGGGTACAGGGGGCGTTGAAAAACTGTTTTTT	CASSLGTGGVEKLFF	TRBJ1-4	NA	TRBD1	TRBV5-6
TGTGCCAGCAGTCAGAGGGTTGAAAAACTGTTTTTT	CASSQRVEKLFF	TRBJ1-4	NA	NA	TRBV12-3/TRBV12-4
TGTGCCTGGAGTTTTGGACAGACGAGCTCTGGAAACACCATATATTTT	CAWSFGQTSSGNTIYF	TRBJ1-3	NA	NA	TRBV30
TGTGCCAGCAGCCAAGATCGACTAGCGGAGATCCAAGAGACCCAGTACTTC	CASSQDRLAEIQETQYF	TRBJ2-5	once	TRBD2	TRBV4-2
TGTGCCAGCAGCTTGGCGGGGACAGATAATGAAAAACTGTTTTTT	CASSLAGTDNEKLFF	TRBJ1-4	once	TRBD1	TRBV5-4
TGTGCCAGCAGAAACAGGGGAGAGACCCAGTACTTC	CASRNRGETQYF	TRBJ2-5	NA	TRBD1	TRBV6-5
TGTGCCAGCAGTGTCATTACAGGGCCGAACACTGAAGCTTTCTTT	CASSVITGPNTEAFF	TRBJ1-1	NA	NA	TRBV2
TGTGCCAGCAGCAATCCAGGGTTTGGGGAGACCCAGTACTTC	CASSNPGFGETQYF	TRBJ2-5	NA	NA	TRBV5-4
TGTGCCAGCAGCGGACAGGTAACTCAGGGAGAGACCCAGTACTTC	CASSGQVTQGETQYF	TRBJ2-5	NA	NA	TRBV9
TGTGCCAGCAGCCAAGTTGAAGGGACTGAGCAGTTCTTC	CASSQVEGTEQFF	TRBJ2-1	few	NA	TRBV3-1/TRBV3-2
TGTGCCAGCTCACCCTCCTCCGGGTACGAGCAGTACTTC	CASSPSSGYEQYF	TRBJ2-7	NA	NA	TRBV18
TGTGCCAGCAGCCCCGGAACGAATTCCTATAATTCACCCCTCCACTTT	CASSPGTNSYNSPLHF	TRBJ1-6	NA	NA	TRBV5-6
TGTGCCAGCAGTTCCCATCAGGGCAACTATGGCTACACCTTC	CASSSHQGNYGYTF	TRBJ1-2	NA	NA	TRBV28
TGTGCCACCAGTGAGTCGAACAGGGGAATCGACTATGGCTACACCTTC	CATSESNRGIDYGYTF	TRBJ1-2	NA	TRBD1	TRBV24-1
TGTGCCGGTTTCACATGGACTAATGAAAAACTGTTTTTT	CAGFTWTNEKLFF	TRBJ1-4	NA	NA	TRBV2
TGTGCCAGCAAAAAGGATGGGGGATATGGCTACACCTTC	CASKKDGGYGYTF	TRBJ1-2	NA	NA	TRBV27
TGTGCCAGCTCACCAGGAATCAATCAGCCCCAGCATTTT	CASSPGINQPQHF	TRBJ1-5	NA	NA	TRBV18
TGTGCCATCAGTGACGGGGGCCCTAACACTGAAGCTTTCTTT	CAISDGGPNTEAFF	TRBJ1-1	NA	NA	TRBV10-3
TGCGCCAGCAGCCAAGTACCTACGGGGGGCACAGATACGCAGTATTTT	CASSQVPTGGTDTQYF	TRBJ2-3	NA	NA	TRBV4-1
TGTGCCACCAGTGATTTTGGGAATGAGCAGTTCTTC	CATSDFGNEQFF	TRBJ2-1	NA	NA	TRBV24-1
TGTGCCAGCAGTTACTCCCGGGACGGTGAAGCTTTCTTT	CASSYSRDGEAFF	TRBJ1-1	NA	NA	TRBV6-6